Below, one TCR beta chain is given with its context. These data belong to a study of molecular identifiers for immune sequencing clone quantification. Using its own MiXCR run on the PCR reads, TCRdb lists one record per CDR3 protein. The repertoire holds more than 300,000 distinct CDR3 sequences, with roughly a fifth as singletons. Naive CD8 libraries used roughly 17,000 to 1,000,000 sorted cells and 10%, 30% or 50% RNA. Germline CDR1 and CDR2: SGDLS and YYNGEE. This CDR3 is built from 14 residues. V was shortened by 4 bases and J by 5 bases, with 12 bases between the two germline ends. The receptor's source is a human donor in good health. Some libraries in this study had Jurkat cell RNA spiked in. Material for sequencing was naive CD8+ T cells from blood, with Jurkat cell RNA spiked in. Indicated subset: FACS-sorted CD8+CD4-CCR7+CD45RA+ naive T cells. This chain joins TRBV9 and TRBJ2-2; possibly TRBD2 for D (6 bases). The CDR3 DNA follows: TGTGCCAGCAGCTCAGTGGGGGGTACCGGGGAGCTGTTTTTT. Its translation: CASSSVGGTGELFF.